What follows are 6 T cell receptor beta chains derived from one specimen sequenced in a study of T cells in Graves' hyperthyroidism and ophthalmopathy. Amplified regions were TCR beta CDR3 sequences from RNA transcripts. The HTBI primer set served for first-round RT-PCR of the TCR CDR3. TCRdb re-called the multiplex PCR reads with MiXCR, one entry per CDR3 protein. The repertoire holds 250,000 to 300,000 distinct CDR3 sequences, with roughly 15% as singletons. The specimen sequenced was blood. The origin of the receptors is a woman in her thirties or forties with Graves' hyperthyroidism.

This clonotype was picked up many times. J is TRBJ2-7 and V is TRBV5-1, with 10 nucleotides matching TRBD2. Germline values: CDR1 SGHRS, CDR2 YFSETQ. The CDR3 length is 14 residues. The V segment lost 4 bases and the J segment 5 bases; nucleotides outside the gene matches: 6. CDR3 bases: TGCGCCAGCAGCCCTCTAGCGGGAGCCAACGAGCAGTACTTC. It is translated as CASSPLAGANEQYF.

This chain uses TRBV9 with TRBJ1-4, with no clear D. This CDR3 has 16 amino acids. V lost 4 bases and J lost 2, with 15 bases in between. Per germline, CDR1 SGDLS and CDR2 YYNGEE. CDR3: CASSPYIGATNEKLFF. The CDR3 nucleotides are TGTGCCAGCAGCCCGTATATCGGTGCTACTAATGAAAAACTGTTTTTT.

The sample holds many counts of this clonotype. The chain uses TRBV10-3 and TRBJ2-5, with 12 nucleotides matching TRBD1. The CDR3 consists of 16 residues. The germline CDR1 and CDR2 sequences are ENHRY and SYGVKD. V gave up 4 bases and J gave up 4 bases; unmatched junction bases: 7. In nucleotides, the CDR3 is TGTGCCATCAGTGTGGCCGGGACAGGGGGCGGAGAGACCCAGTACTTC. Amino acid sequence: CAISVAGTGGGETQYF.

This clonotype was detected ten times or more. The rearrangement links TRBV7-9 to TRBJ2-3; a possible D gene is TRBD1 (5 bases). CDR3 length equals 15 residues. Germline values: CDR1 SEHNR, CDR2 FQNEAQ (reference sequence). V shed 5 bases and J shed 0 bases, with 12 bases lying between them. The CDR3 here is CASSITGLSTDTQYF. CDR3 in DNA: TGTGCCAGCAGCATAACAGGCCTTAGCACAGATACGCAGTATTTT. Complete variable domain (other parts from reference TRBV7-9 and TRBJ2-3): DTGVSQNPRHKITKRGQNVTFRCDPISEHNRLYWYRQTLGQGPEFLTYFQNEAQLEKSRLLSDRFSAERPKGSFSTLEIQRTEQGDSAMYLCASSITGLSTDTQYFGPGTRLTVL.

The gene calls are TRBV28 and TRBJ1-1; 12 nucleotides align to TRBD1. Germline V gene data show CDR1 as MDHEN and CDR2 as SYDVKM. After removal of 6 bases from V and 4 bases from J, the junction contained 3 bases not matched to a gene. This CDR3 is 14 amino acids long. The CDR3 region is CASSGTGGVTEAFF. DNA of the CDR3: TGTGCCAGCAGCGGGACAGGGGGCGTCACTGAAGCTTTCTTT.

This clonotype was counted between two and nine times. This rearrangement joins TRBV7-9 to TRBJ2-2, with a possible D match to TRBD2 (6 bases). The germline CDR1 and CDR2 sequences are SEHNR and FQNEAQ (reference sequence). The CDR3 has 16 residues. Trimming shortened V by 3 bases and J by 1 base, and 12 bases separated the two germline ends. CDR3 loop: CASSLNVGGNTGELFF. CDR3 in DNA: TGTGCCAGCAGCTTGAACGTGGGAGGGAACACCGGGGAGCTGTTTTTT.